This is a list of T cell receptor beta chains from one sample in a study of blood T cell repertoires in COVID-19. The data were produced by immunoSEQ multiplex PCR, yet TCRdb's version contains in-frame clones alone and is incomplete. The profile shows approximately 480,000 clones, about 85% of them singletons. Sequencing input: PBMCs or T cells enriched from blood (not recorded which). The receptor source for this set is a woman under 30 who had recovered from COVID-19. The CDR3 runs from the conserved cysteine through the conserved F or W. The order of the fields is J gene, V gene, clone size, D gene, CDR3 DNA, CDR3 protein. A D gene is named only where the DNA matches it firmly. Not all rows give a size; the values are once, few, many and, for expanded clones, a class.

J gene: TRBJ2-5; V gene: TRBV11-2; clone size: -; D gene: TRBD2; CDR3 DNA: TGTGCCAGCAGCACCCGGACTAGCGGGGGGCAAGAGACCCAGTACTTC; CDR3 protein: CASSTRTSGGQETQYF
J gene: TRBJ2-7; V gene: TRBV19; clone size: -; D gene: TRBD2; CDR3 DNA: TGTGCCAGTAGCCCCACTAGCGGGGACTCCTACGAGCAGTACTTC; CDR3 protein: CASSPTSGDSYEQYF
J gene: TRBJ1-1; V gene: TRBV5-4; clone size: -; D gene: -; CDR3 DNA: TGTGCCAGCAGCGCGGACGGAGGCAGGGGGAACACTGAAGCTTTCTTT; CDR3 protein: CASSADGGRGNTEAFF
J gene: TRBJ1-1; V gene: TRBV7-9; clone size: -; D gene: -; CDR3 DNA: TGTGCCAGCAGCCTTAATTTGGGACAGAACACTGAAGCTTTCTTT; CDR3 protein: CASSLNLGQNTEAFF
J gene: TRBJ2-5; V gene: TRBV5-1; clone size: few; D gene: TRBD2; CDR3 DNA: TGCGCCAGCAGCCCAGGGACTAGCGGGGGGCGGGAACAAGAGACCCAGTACTTC; CDR3 protein: CASSPGTSGGREQETQYF
J gene: TRBJ2-3; V gene: TRBV11-2; clone size: -; D gene: -; CDR3 DNA: TGTGCCAGCAACTCTGGGCTTCTCCCCGATACGCAGTATTTT; CDR3 protein: CASNSGLLPDTQYF
J gene: TRBJ2-2; V gene: TRBV7-9; clone size: -; D gene: TRBD1; CDR3 DNA: TGTGCCAGCAGCACCCGACAGGGAATCCTCACCGGGGAGCTGTTTTTT; CDR3 protein: CASSTRQGILTGELFF
J gene: TRBJ1-1; V gene: TRBV14; clone size: -; D gene: -; CDR3 DNA: TGTGCCAGCAGCCAAATAGAGAACACTGAAGCTTTCTTT; CDR3 protein: CASSQIENTEAFF
J gene: TRBJ1-5; V gene: TRBV19; clone size: few; D gene: -; CDR3 DNA: TGTGCCAGTAGTATAAACGGGGTATATCAGCCCCAGCATTTT; CDR3 protein: CASSINGVYQPQHF
J gene: TRBJ1-2; V gene: TRBV2; clone size: -; D gene: -; CDR3 DNA: TGTGCCAGCAGTGACAGGGCCGTCTATGGCTACACCTTC; CDR3 protein: CASSDRAVYGYTF
J gene: TRBJ1-6; V gene: TRBV6-5; clone size: -; D gene: -; CDR3 DNA: TGTGCCATCTTCCCATTGTTCGAGGTTCCCCTCCACTTT; CDR3 protein: CAIFPLFEVPLHF
J gene: TRBJ2-7; V gene: TRBV29-1; clone size: -; D gene: -; CDR3 DNA: TGCAGCGCCCGGACGACAGGCAAGAAATACGAGCAGTACTTC; CDR3 protein: CSARTTGKKYEQYF
J gene: TRBJ2-1; V gene: TRBV3-1/TRBV3-2; clone size: -; D gene: -; CDR3 DNA: TGTGCCAGCAGCCAAGATTTAGGGGCTAATGAGCAGTTCTTC; CDR3 protein: CASSQDLGANEQFF
J gene: TRBJ1-4; V gene: TRBV30; clone size: -; D gene: -; CDR3 DNA: TGTGCCTGGAGTGTATTAAGGCAGACATTTAAAACTAATGAAAAACTGTTTTTT; CDR3 protein: CAWSVLRQTFKTNEKLFF
J gene: TRBJ1-3; V gene: TRBV3-1/TRBV3-2; clone size: -; D gene: -; CDR3 DNA: TGTGCCAGCAGCCAATCGGTCGACTCTGGAAACACCATATATTTT; CDR3 protein: CASSQSVDSGNTIYF
J gene: TRBJ2-2; V gene: TRBV19; clone size: once; D gene: -; CDR3 DNA: TGTGCCAGTACCCTAACCTGGACAGCGACCGGGGAGCTGTTTTTT; CDR3 protein: CASTLTWTATGELFF
J gene: TRBJ1-4; V gene: TRBV30; clone size: -; D gene: TRBD1; CDR3 DNA: TGTGCCTGGAGCTCGGGACAGGGAGGAGTTAAGGAAAAACTGTTTTTT; CDR3 protein: CAWSSGQGGVKEKLFF
J gene: TRBJ1-2; V gene: TRBV3-1/TRBV3-2; clone size: few; D gene: -; CDR3 DNA: TGTGCCAGCACCCGGGAGATTGACGGCTCCTATGGCTACACCTTC; CDR3 protein: CASTREIDGSYGYTF
J gene: TRBJ2-7; V gene: TRBV9; clone size: -; D gene: TRBD1; CDR3 DNA: TGTGCCAGCAGCGAAACAGGGGGCACCTCCTCCTACGAGCAGTACTTC; CDR3 protein: CASSETGGTSSYEQYF
J gene: TRBJ1-6; V gene: TRBV19; clone size: -; D gene: -; CDR3 DNA: TGTGCCAGTAGTATACCTTTCAGTGGACCCCTCCACTTT; CDR3 protein: CASSIPFSGPLHF
J gene: TRBJ1-5; V gene: TRBV28; clone size: -; D gene: TRBD1; CDR3 DNA: TGTGCCAGCAGTTTAGGGACAGGGACCCAGCATTTT; CDR3 protein: CASSLGTGTQHF
J gene: TRBJ1-5; V gene: TRBV30; clone size: -; D gene: TRBD1; CDR3 DNA: TGTGCCTGGAATAGACAGGGCGGGAATCAGCCCCAGCATTTT; CDR3 protein: CAWNRQGGNQPQHF
J gene: TRBJ2-3; V gene: TRBV7-9; clone size: -; D gene: -; CDR3 DNA: TGTGCCAGCAGCTTGGGAGAAGATACGCAGTATTTT; CDR3 protein: CASSLGEDTQYF
J gene: TRBJ1-4; V gene: TRBV2; clone size: -; D gene: -; CDR3 DNA: TGTGCCAGCAGTTATGGGGCTTCTAATGAAAAACTGTTTTTT; CDR3 protein: CASSYGASNEKLFF
J gene: TRBJ2-7; V gene: TRBV7-6; clone size: -; D gene: TRBD2; CDR3 DNA: TGTGCCAGCAGCTTATTCCTTTCCGGGAGGGACGAGCAGTACTTC; CDR3 protein: CASSLFLSGRDEQYF
J gene: TRBJ2-7; V gene: TRBV7-2; clone size: -; D gene: -; CDR3 DNA: TGTGCCAGCAGCTTAGGGGGGCGGTACGAGCAGTACTTC; CDR3 protein: CASSLGGRYEQYF
J gene: TRBJ2-3; V gene: TRBV7-9; clone size: -; D gene: -; CDR3 DNA: TGTGCCAGCAGCTATCGGTGGGGGGAGGCGCAGTATTTT; CDR3 protein: CASSYRWGEAQYF
J gene: TRBJ1-2; V gene: TRBV7-8; clone size: -; D gene: TRBD1; CDR3 DNA: TGTGCCAGCAGCCCGGTGGGGACAGGAGATCCCCTCTATGGCTACACCTTC; CDR3 protein: CASSPVGTGDPLYGYTF
J gene: TRBJ1-1; V gene: TRBV28; clone size: -; D gene: -; CDR3 DNA: TGTGCCAGCAGTTTTGCAGGTCGATGGACTGAAGCTTTCTTT; CDR3 protein: CASSFAGRWTEAFF
J gene: TRBJ2-7; V gene: TRBV19; clone size: -; D gene: -; CDR3 DNA: TGTGCCAGTAGTAGACAGGCTAACTCCTACGAGCAGTACTTC; CDR3 protein: CASSRQANSYEQYF
J gene: TRBJ1-6; V gene: TRBV25-1; clone size: once; D gene: -; CDR3 DNA: TGTGCCAGCAGTGAGCGCCGGGGAGCGGATTCACCCCTCCACTTT; CDR3 protein: CASSERRGADSPLHF
J gene: TRBJ2-2; V gene: TRBV2; clone size: once; D gene: -; CDR3 DNA: TGTGCCAGCAGTGAATACCCGGGGTCGGGCGGGGAGCTGTTTTTT; CDR3 protein: CASSEYPGSGGELFF
J gene: TRBJ2-3; V gene: TRBV5-1; clone size: once; D gene: -; CDR3 DNA: TGCGCCAGCAGCCTCGGGACTAGCACAGATACGCAGTATTTT; CDR3 protein: CASSLGTSTDTQYF
J gene: TRBJ2-3; V gene: TRBV5-1; clone size: -; D gene: -; CDR3 DNA: TGCGCCAGCAGCTTGGACCAGGATACGCAGTATTTT; CDR3 protein: CASSLDQDTQYF
J gene: TRBJ1-1; V gene: TRBV5-1; clone size: -; D gene: -; CDR3 DNA: TGCGCCAGCAGCTTGGGAGGCTTGAACACTGAAGCTTTCTTT; CDR3 protein: CASSLGGLNTEAFF
J gene: TRBJ2-7; V gene: TRBV29-1; clone size: -; D gene: -; CDR3 DNA: TGCAGCGCTGGAAAAACGGACAGCCCCTACGAGCAGTACTTC; CDR3 protein: CSAGKTDSPYEQYF
J gene: TRBJ1-1; V gene: TRBV19; clone size: -; D gene: -; CDR3 DNA: TGTGCCAGTACAGCCAGGGTAACAACTGAAGCTTTCTTT; CDR3 protein: CASTARVTTEAFF
J gene: TRBJ1-1; V gene: TRBV7-9; clone size: -; D gene: -; CDR3 DNA: TGTGCCAGCAGCCCGGACAGCTACACTGAAGCTTTCTTT; CDR3 protein: CASSPDSYTEAFF
J gene: TRBJ1-6; V gene: TRBV4-1; clone size: few; D gene: TRBD1; CDR3 DNA: TGCGCCAGCAGCCAAGTTTGGGCCCGGGACAGGCGTTCACCCCTCCACTTT; CDR3 protein: CASSQVWARDRRSPLHF
J gene: TRBJ2-7; V gene: TRBV15; clone size: once; D gene: TRBD1; CDR3 DNA: TGTGCCACCAGCAGAGATGCGGGGGGACAGGGGGCCCTTAGCTACGAGCAGTACTTC; CDR3 protein: CATSRDAGGQGALSYEQYF
J gene: TRBJ1-5; V gene: TRBV4-2; clone size: -; D gene: -; CDR3 DNA: TGTGCCAGCAGCCAGAGGGTCGGACAGAGTGATCAGCCCCAGCATTTT; CDR3 protein: CASSQRVGQSDQPQHF
J gene: TRBJ2-2; V gene: TRBV28; clone size: -; D gene: TRBD2; CDR3 DNA: TGTGCCAGCAGTCCTTGGACTAGCGTCTCCGGGGAGCTGTTTTTT; CDR3 protein: CASSPWTSVSGELFF
J gene: TRBJ2-4; V gene: TRBV5-1; clone size: -; D gene: TRBD1; CDR3 DNA: TGCGCCAGCAGCCCGGACTGGGGGACAGACATTCAGTACTTC; CDR3 protein: CASSPDWGTDIQYF
J gene: TRBJ1-1; V gene: TRBV5-6; clone size: -; D gene: -; CDR3 DNA: TGTGCCAGCAGCAAAGCGGACTTAGACGTTGCCTCTTTGAACACTGAAGCTTTCTTT; CDR3 protein: CASSKADLDVASLNTEAFF
J gene: TRBJ2-1; V gene: TRBV6-5; clone size: -; D gene: -; CDR3 DNA: TGTGCCAGCAGTCAAAGACGGGGAGGTGAGCAGTTCTTC; CDR3 protein: CASSQRRGGEQFF
J gene: TRBJ1-2; V gene: TRBV6-5; clone size: -; D gene: -; CDR3 DNA: TGTGCCAGCTCCTTGGGACTTACCTATGGCTACACCTTC; CDR3 protein: CASSLGLTYGYTF
J gene: TRBJ1-2; V gene: TRBV19; clone size: -; D gene: -; CDR3 DNA: TGTGCCAGTAGTCAAGGGGCTGGGGGCTACACCTTC; CDR3 protein: CASSQGAGGYTF
J gene: TRBJ1-2; V gene: TRBV6-5; clone size: -; D gene: -; CDR3 DNA: TGTGCCAGCAGACCCCCGAGCAGGGCAGATGGCTACACCTTC; CDR3 protein: CASRPPSRADGYTF
J gene: TRBJ1-3; V gene: TRBV11-2; clone size: -; D gene: -; CDR3 DNA: TGTGCCAGCAGCGACTTCCCCAAATCAAACACCATATATTTT; CDR3 protein: CASSDFPKSNTIYF
J gene: TRBJ1-5; V gene: TRBV15; clone size: -; D gene: -; CDR3 DNA: TGTGCCACCAGCAGGGGAGGGAAGGGTCAGCCCCAGCATTTT; CDR3 protein: CATSRGGKGQPQHF
J gene: TRBJ2-7; V gene: TRBV11-2; clone size: -; D gene: TRBD1; CDR3 DNA: TGTGCCAGCAGCTTATTTAGATCGGACAGGGGCTACGAGCAGTACTTC; CDR3 protein: CASSLFRSDRGYEQYF
J gene: TRBJ1-6; V gene: TRBV28; clone size: -; D gene: -; CDR3 DNA: TGTGCCAGCAGTTTAGCTGCGGACACAAATTCACCCCTCCACTTT; CDR3 protein: CASSLAADTNSPLHF
J gene: TRBJ1-6; V gene: TRBV19; clone size: -; D gene: TRBD1; CDR3 DNA: TGTGCCAGTAGTATTCAGGACAGGAATTCACCCCTCCACTTT; CDR3 protein: CASSIQDRNSPLHF
J gene: TRBJ1-1; V gene: TRBV10-3; clone size: few; D gene: TRBD1; CDR3 DNA: TGTGCCATCAGTCGAAACGGACAGGGGGAAGAGACTGAAGCTTTCTTT; CDR3 protein: CAISRNGQGEETEAFF